The sample holds one count of the clone carrying this T cell receptor beta chain. The record originates from a study of blood T cell repertoires in COVID-19. Study at large: The cDNA or gDNA used as material had been derived from T cells, B-cell-depleted T cells, or PBMCs.

As originally analysed: Reference gene primer amplification gave estimated nucleated cell counts. The data were produced by immunoSEQ multiplex PCR, yet TCRdb's version contains in-frame clones alone and is incomplete. Clone size and V and J calls were adopted from that table, with D and trimming inferred from the DNA. Counted here are roughly 53,000 clones, approximately 90% occurring once; the ten biggest clones make up approximately 27%. The receptor was derived from a human donor in a cohort sampled during active COVID-19. The specimen sequenced was peripheral blood.

CDR3 in DNA: TGCGCCAGCAGCTTCACCAGGGGTTTTAGCTCCTACGAGCAGTACTTC. As protein: CASSFTRGFSSYEQYF. The V call is TRBV4-1, the J call TRBJ2-7; a weak D match, TRBD1 (6 bases). This CDR3 comprises 16 residues. The germline V gene encodes CDR1 MGHRA and CDR2 YSYEKL. V was clipped by 5 bases and J by 0 bases, with 17 bases between them.